A single sample gave rise to the 19 T cell receptor beta chains below, sequenced in a study of blood T cell repertoires in COVID-19. Using immunoSEQ multiplex PCR, the repertoire was profiled, and TCRdb retains in-frame clones only, with some absent. The sample includes 120,000 or so clones, roughly 70% of them seen just once. The sequenced sample consisted of peripheral blood. Receptor source: a human donor with acute or convalescent COVID-19. The donor label of this sample is uncertain.

This clone was found once. This CDR3 reads CASSLFRAQTGMFYYTEAFF. The CDR3 DNA follows: TGTGCCAGCAGTTTATTTAGGGCACAGACAGGGATGTTTTATTACACTGAAGCTTTCTTT. This chain uses TRBV28 with TRBJ1-1; TRBD1 aligns across 7 bases. The CDR3 has 20 residues. V lost 1 base and J lost 3; bases outside the gene matches: 20. Per germline, CDR1 MDHEN and CDR2 SYDVKM.

The CDR3 DNA reads TGCACCAGCAGCCCCCGGGGAGGGGAAGGCTACACCTTC. Its translation: CTSSPRGGEGYTF. The V call is TRBV1, the J call TRBJ1-2. TRBV1 is annotated as a pseudogene. CDR3 size: 13 residues.

CDR3 loop: CASSFGYRVSNTGELFF. CDR3 nucleotide sequence: TGTGCCAGCAGCTTCGGTTACAGGGTATCGAACACCGGGGAGCTGTTTTTT. The chain couples TRBV5-6 to TRBJ2-2; D is perhaps TRBD1 (6 bases). Deletions cut 2 bases from V and 0 bases from J, with 14 bases between. Germline V CDR1 and CDR2: SGHDT, YYEEEE. The CDR3 is 17 residues long.

In the case of this clone: The junction does not match germline at one end; this may be a read error. This chain joins TRBV11-2 and TRBJ1-5, with unresolved D. This CDR3 is 13 amino acids long. Germline values: CDR1 SGHAT, CDR2 FQNNGV. The CDR3 nucleotides read TGTGCCAGCAGCTTAGACGTCAATCAGTCCCAGCATTTT. Translated: CASSLDVNQSQHF.

This clone was seen a single time. This rearrangement joins TRBV30 to TRBJ2-7; perhaps TRBD2 as D (5 bases). The V gene's germline CDR1 is GTSNPN and CDR2 SVGIG (reference sequence). The V and J ends lost 5 bases and 0 bases respectively, with 17 bases between them. The CDR3 sequence is 15 residues long. The CDR3 is CAWGEWRLSSYEQYF. The CDR3 nucleotides read TGTGCCTGGGGAGAATGGAGGCTTAGCTCCTACGAGCAGTACTTC.

The chain carries TRBV10-3 and TRBJ1-1, with 7 bases matching TRBD1. The CDR3 sequence is 14 residues long. Per germline, CDR1 ENHRY and CDR2 SYGVKD. With V trimmed by 6 bases and J by 2 bases, 6 bases remained unmatched. The CDR3 here is CAIRRQGINTEAFF. DNA of the CDR3: TGTGCCATCAGACGACAGGGAATCAACACTGAAGCTTTCTTT.

The CDR3 DNA follows: TGTGCCAGCAGCAAGGACAGGGGAGATTCCTACGAGCAGTACGTC. Translated: CASSKDRGDSYEQYV. V is TRBV7-8 and J is TRBJ2-7, with TRBD1 matching 9 bases. The CDR3 spans 15 residues. The J segment lost 1 base and the V segment lost 5 bases, leaving 6 bases of the junction unmatched. Germline lookup yields CDR1 SGHVS and CDR2 FQNEAQ.

V usage is TRBV6-5 and J usage is TRBJ2-7; 8 nucleotides agree with TRBD1. V lost 5 bases to trimming and J lost 4 bases; unmatched junction nucleotides: 10. CDR3 size: 15 residues. Germline values: CDR1 MNHEY, CDR2 SVGAGI. CDR3 region: CASSPIGTGPYEQYF. The CDR3, as DNA: TGTGCCAGCAGTCCGATCGGGACAGGTCCTTACGAGCAGTACTTC.

V is TRBV2 and J is TRBJ1-4; TRBD1 aligns across 8 bases. This CDR3 comprises 14 residues. From germline, CDR1 is SNHLY and CDR2 FYNNEI. J was trimmed by 7 bases and V by 6 bases; bases with no gene match: 7. The CDR3 loop is CASSSDRGSEKLFF. CDR3 in DNA: TGTGCCAGCAGCTCCGACAGGGGTAGTGAAAAACTGTTTTTT.

The chain combines TRBV5-5 with TRBJ2-4, with D tentatively TRBD2 (5 bases). The V and J ends lost 0 bases and 0 bases respectively, with 16 bases between them. Per the germline V gene, CDR1 is SGHKS and CDR2 is YYEKEE (reference sequence). CDR3 size: 18 residues. The CDR3 nucleotides are TGTGCCAGCAGCTTGGCCTGGGGATCGCGGGTAGCCAAAAACATTCAGTACTTC. Its translation: CASSLAWGSRVAKNIQYF.

This clone was picked up a small number of times. CDR3 sequence: CSAGFMGRLHGYTF. The CDR3, as DNA: TGCAGCGCTGGTTTTATGGGGAGGCTTCATGGCTACACCTTC. The chain has TRBV29-1 and TRBJ1-2; D remains unclear. The germline V and J ends were trimmed by 7 bases and 6 bases, with 21 bases remaining between them. Germline-derived CDR1 and CDR2 are SQVTM and ANQGSEA. The CDR3 is made up of 14 amino acids.

The chain is built from TRBV5-6 and TRBJ1-2; the D gene is possibly TRBD1 (5 bases). The germline gives CDR1 SGHDT, CDR2 YYEEEE. The length of the CDR3 is 15 residues. Deletions cut 1 base from V and 0 bases from J, with 10 bases between. The CDR3 sequence: CASSLSGAPNYGYTF. The CDR3 DNA reads TGTGCCAGCAGCTTGAGCGGGGCACCTAACTATGGCTACACCTTC.

V and J are TRBV3-1 (or the pseudogene TRBV3-2) and TRBJ2-7, with a weak D call TRBD1 (5 bases). The germline V and J ends were trimmed by 4 bases and 0 bases, with 7 bases remaining between them. Germline V lookup: CDR1 LGHDT, CDR2 YNNKEL (reference sequence). The CDR3 consists of 13 residues. The CDR3 spells CASSRQSSYEQYF. For the CDR3, the DNA is TGTGCCAGCAGCCGACAGAGCTCCTACGAGCAGTACTTC.

This clone came up a few times. The chain is built from TRBV28 and TRBJ1-2; 7 bases are shared with TRBD1. V was pared by 6 bases and J by 2 bases, with 12 bases of the junction left unmatched. From germline, CDR1 is MDHEN and CDR2 SYDVKM. The CDR3 contains 16 residues. CDR3 sequence: CASRRTGTARNYGYTF. CDR3 coding DNA: TGTGCCAGCAGGCGGACGGGGACAGCGAGAAACTATGGCTACACCTTC.

The rearrangement links TRBV6-5 to TRBJ2-7; 9 bases fit TRBD1. Germline CDR1 MNHEY, CDR2 SVGAGI. This CDR3 comprises 15 residues. V was pared by 7 bases and J by 5 bases, with 12 bases of the junction left unmatched. The CDR3 sequence: CASKSTGTGNHEQYF. The CDR3 region has the DNA TGTGCCAGCAAAAGTACCGGGACAGGGAACCACGAGCAGTACTTC.

This clone was counted a single time. The chain uses TRBV5-1 and TRBJ2-1, with 9 bases aligning to TRBD2. Per the germline V gene, CDR1 is SGHRS and CDR2 is YFSETQ. After removal of 1 base from V and 8 bases from J, the junction contained 7 bases not matched to a gene. The CDR3 spans 15 residues. The DNA for the CDR3 is TGCGCCAGCAGCTTGACCGGGACTAGCATCGATGAGCAGTTCTTC. It specifies CASSLTGTSIDEQFF. The full variable domain, with the rest looked up from reference TRBV5-1 and TRBJ2-1, is KAGVTQTPRYLIKTRGQQVTLSCSPISGHRSVSWYQQTPGQGLQFLFEYFSETQRNKGNFPGRFSGRQFSNSRSEMNVSTLELGDSALYLCASSLTGTSIDEQFFGPGTRLTVL.

As to this clone: Other DNA sequences of this sample code for an identical CDR3. CDR3 sequence reads: CASSLDRRQETQYF. CDR3 bases: TGCGCCAGCAGCCTGGACAGACGTCAAGAGACCCAGTACTTC. The rearrangement uses TRBV5-1 and TRBJ2-5; D is possibly TRBD1 (6 bases). The CDR3 runs 14 residues. The germline gives CDR1 SGHRS, CDR2 YFSETQ. The V end lost 4 bases, the J end lost 2 bases, and 12 bases lay between the germline ends.

The chain links TRBV5-6 to TRBJ1-4; 7 bases agree with TRBD1. The junction had 9 bases not matched to a gene; V was cut back by 2 bases and J by 8 bases. The CDR3 contains 15 residues. Germline CDR1 and CDR2: SGHDT and YYEEEE. The chain's CDR3 is CASSLEGQMGEKLFF. For the CDR3, the DNA is TGTGCCAGCAGCTTAGAGGGACAGATGGGGGAAAAACTGTTTTTT.

At least ten counts were recorded for this clone. The chain uses TRBV7-9 and TRBJ1-6, with D maybe TRBD1 (5 bases). CDR1 is SEHNR and CDR2 is FQNEAQ in the germline V gene (reference sequence). There are 16 residues in the CDR3. V was cut by 1 base and J by 7 bases, with 14 bases left in between. This chain's CDR3 is CASSLGGFGGNSPLHF. The CDR3 bases are TGTGCCAGCAGCTTAGGCGGGTTCGGGGGAAATTCACCCCTCCACTTT.